The rows below give T cell receptor beta chains drawn from one sample of a study of blood T cell repertoires in COVID-19. Generated by immunoSEQ multiplex PCR, the TCRdb table keeps only in-frame clones and is missing some. The repertoire has fewer than 120,000 clones, 65% to 90% of them found once; the top ten carry 15% to 20%. Source material: peripheral blood. These receptors originate from a woman aged 55-69 years with acute or convalescent COVID-19. Both conserved end residues are part of each CDR3. D genes are given only for firm matches. Clone sizes are given selectively: once, few, many, or a class where the clone is expanded.

length,size,J,D,V,CDR3,DNA
14,once,TRBJ2-1,TRBD2,TRBV30,CAWSTGGAYNEQFF,TGTGCCTGGTCGACCGGGGGGGCCTACAATGAGCAGTTCTTC
13,-,TRBJ2-3,-,TRBV4-3,CASSHRGTDTQYF,TGCGCCAGCAGCCACCGGGGCACAGATACGCAGTATTTT
16,-,TRBJ2-7,-,TRBV7-2,CASSLTTGLGAYEQYF,TGTGCCAGCAGCTTAACGACTGGGCTAGGGGCCTACGAGCAGTACTTC
14,-,TRBJ1-2,-,TRBV5-1,CASSLRGANYGYTF,TGCGCCAGCAGCTTACGGGGAGCTAACTATGGCTACACCTTC
11,once,TRBJ2-7,-,TRBV30,CAWTGAYEQYF,TGTGCCTGGACAGGGGCCTACGAGCAGTACTTC
14,-,TRBJ2-1,-,TRBV27,CASTRQDPYNEQFF,TGTGCCAGCACCAGACAGGACCCATACAATGAGCAGTTCTTC
14,-,TRBJ1-5,TRBD1,TRBV2,CASSQQGANQPQHF,TGTGCCAGCAGTCAACAGGGGGCAAATCAGCCCCAGCATTTT
13,once,TRBJ1-1,-,TRBV12-3/TRBV12-4,CASGSRSNTEAFF,TGTGCCAGCGGTTCGAGGTCGAACACTGAAGCTTTCTTT
14,-,TRBJ1-1,TRBD1,TRBV5-4,CASSFGQGDTEAFF,TGTGCCAGCAGCTTTGGGCAGGGGGACACTGAAGCTTTCTTT
14,-,TRBJ1-1,-,TRBV7-6,CASSLTALNTEAFF,TGTGCCAGCAGCTTGACAGCTCTGAACACTGAAGCTTTCTTT
15,-,TRBJ2-1,TRBD1,TRBV6-5,CASSYGQGSGNEQFF,TGTGCCAGCAGTTACGGACAGGGAAGTGGCAATGAGCAGTTCTTC
13,-,TRBJ1-6,TRBD1,TRBV29-1,CSVPGTGTSPLHF,TGCAGCGTCCCCGGGACAGGGACTTCACCCCTCCACTTT
18,-,TRBJ2-3,TRBD2,TRBV3-1/TRBV3-2,CASSPTSGGAGFSDTQYF,TGTGCCAGCAGCCCTACTAGCGGGGGGGCCGGATTTTCAGATACGCAGTATTTT